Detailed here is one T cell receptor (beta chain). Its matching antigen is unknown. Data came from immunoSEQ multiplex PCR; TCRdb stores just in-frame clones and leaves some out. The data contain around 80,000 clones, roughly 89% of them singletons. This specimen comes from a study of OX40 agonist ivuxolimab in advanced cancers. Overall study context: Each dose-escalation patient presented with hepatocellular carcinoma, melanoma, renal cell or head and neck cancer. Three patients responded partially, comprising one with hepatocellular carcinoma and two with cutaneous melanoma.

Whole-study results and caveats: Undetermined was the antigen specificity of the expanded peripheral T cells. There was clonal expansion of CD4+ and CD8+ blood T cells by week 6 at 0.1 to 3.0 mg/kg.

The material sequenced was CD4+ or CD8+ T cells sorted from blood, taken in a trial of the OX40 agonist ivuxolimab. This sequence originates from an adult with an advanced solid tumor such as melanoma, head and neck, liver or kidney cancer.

CDR3 protein: CASSSGLAGGMATQYF. Here the CDR3 DNA reads TGTGCCAGCAGTTCGGGACTAGCGGGGGGGATGGCTACGCAGTATTTT. This chain connects TRBV6-5 to TRBJ2-3; 16 bases map to TRBD2. Germline V gene data show CDR1 as MNHEY and CDR2 as SVGAGI. V shed 4 bases, J shed 8 bases, and the junction held 6 bases outside the gene matches. The CDR3 consists of 16 residues.